The 18 T cell receptor beta chains in this list originate from one sample, sequenced in a study of shared clonotypes between healthy human individuals. TCRdb's copy holds only in-frame clones and misses some; the assay was immunoSEQ multiplex PCR. This sample yields about 2 million clones, of which just under 95% are seen a single time; about 1.1% belongs to the top ten. Naive CD8 cells were CD45RO-negative, positively selected for CCR7, excluding terminally differentiated effector memory CD45RA+ cells. Sequenced input: naive CD8+ T cells sorted from blood. These receptor sequences come from a young man in good health.

CDR3 nucleotide sequence: TGTGCCAGCAGCCCCGGGGACAGGGTAATAGATGGCTACACCTTC. This gives the protein CASSPGDRVIDGYTF. V usage is TRBV13 and J usage is TRBJ1-2; TRBD1 agrees at 9 bases. The CDR3 runs to 15 residues. Trimming removed 5 bases from V and 6 bases from J; junction bases left unmatched: 10. Germline V gene data show CDR1 as PRHDT and CDR2 as FYEKMQ (reference sequence). The complete variable domain, with remaining parts taken from reference TRBV13 and TRBJ1-2, reads AAGVIQSPRHLIKEKRETATLKCYPIPRHDTVYWYQQGPGQDPQFLISFYEKMQSDKGSIPDRFSAQQFSDYHSELNMSSLELGDSALYFCASSPGDRVIDGYTFGSGTRLTVV.

The chain uses TRBV7-2 and TRBJ1-2; no firm D call. Trimming cost V 4 bases and J 5 bases, with 11 bases left between them. CDR3 length: 13 residues. Germline CDR1 reads SGHTA; CDR2 reads FQGNSA. The CDR3 spells CASSYLSVYGYTF. The CDR3, as DNA: TGTGCCAGCAGCTACCTAAGCGTATATGGCTACACCTTC.

This chain joins TRBV7-2 and TRBJ2-7, with D perhaps being TRBD1 or TRBD2 (6 bases each). This CDR3 is 14 amino acids long. The V end lost 8 bases, the J end lost 6 bases, and 20 bases lay between the germline ends. Germline CDR1 SGHTA, CDR2 FQGNSA. CDR3 protein: CASSGGGVGSEQYF. DNA of the CDR3: TGTGCCAGCTCCGGGGGCGGGGTGGGCTCCGAGCAGTACTTC.

The chain carries TRBV20-1 and TRBJ2-1, with TRBD2 as a possible D gene (6 bases). This CDR3 is built from 11 residues. V was shortened by 1 base and J by 9 bases, with 7 bases between the two germline ends. Germline V CDR1 and CDR2: DFQATT, SNEGSKA (reference sequence). The CDR3 nucleotides read TGCAGTGCTAGAGCGGGAGCTGAGCAGTTCTTC. As protein: CSARAGAEQFF.

The chain is built from TRBV2 and TRBJ1-3; 8 positions agree with TRBD1. The J segment lost 4 bases and the V segment lost 2 bases, leaving 1 base of the junction unmatched. The CDR3 has 14 amino acids. Germline V gives CDR1 SNHLY, CDR2 FYNNEI. The CDR3 loop reads CASSEQGAGNTIYF. CDR3 DNA: TGTGCCAGCAGTGAACAGGGGGCCGGAAACACCATATATTTT.

The V call is TRBV11-2, the J call TRBJ2-2; TRBD2 aligns across 9 bases. The V gene's germline CDR1 is SGHAT and CDR2 FQNNGV. The CDR3 is 12 residues long. The J segment lost 10 bases and the V segment lost 4 bases, leaving 1 base of the junction unmatched. In DNA form, the CDR3 reads TGTGCCAGCAGCTCGGGACTAGCGGAGCTGTTTTTT. It translates to CASSSGLAELFF.

The chain links TRBV5-4 to TRBJ2-2; 9 nucleotides align to TRBD2. The CDR3 is 16 amino acids. Germline CDR1 reads SGHNT; CDR2 reads YYREEE (reference sequence). V shed 1 base and J 4 bases; nucleotides not matched to a gene: 5. The CDR3 is CASSLRSGGPTGELFF. CDR3 sequence (DNA): TGTGCCAGCAGCTTGAGGAGCGGGGGGCCCACCGGGGAGCTGTTTTTT.

The J gene is TRBJ2-7, the V gene TRBV4-1, with D maybe TRBD1 (5 bases). This CDR3 has 15 amino acids. Looked up from germline, CDR1 is MGHRA and CDR2 is YSYEKL. Trimming cost V 1 base and J 1 base, with 11 bases left between them. CDR3 sequence (DNA): TGCGCCAGCAGCCAAGCGTCAGGGCCTTCCTACGAGCAGTACTTC. Protein product: CASSQASGPSYEQYF.

A word on this clone: This same CDR3 is encoded by further DNA sequences in the sample. This sequence joins TRBV28 and TRBJ1-1; possibly TRBD1 for D (5 bases). This CDR3 contains 13 residues. Germline loops: CDR1 MDHEN, CDR2 SYDVKM. V was clipped by 3 bases and J by 4 bases, with 9 bases between them. CDR3 region: CASSFGGSTEAFF. In DNA, the CDR3 is TGTGCCAGCAGTTTTGGGGGAAGCACTGAAGCTTTCTTT. The variable domain in full, completed from reference TRBV28 and TRBJ1-1, reads DVKVTQSSRYLVKRTGEKVFLECVQDMDHENMFWYRQDPGLGLRLIYFSYDVKMKEKGDIPEGYSVSREKKERFSLILESASTNQTSMYLCASSFGGSTEAFFGQGTRLTVV.

This chain connects TRBV30 to TRBJ1-3, with D perhaps TRBD1 (5 bases). Germline V gives CDR1 GTSNPN, CDR2 SVGIG (reference sequence). This CDR3 is 13 amino acids long. V lost 5 bases and J 0 bases, leaving 8 bases between the germline ends. The CDR3 DNA is TGTGCCTGGGCCAGGGACTCTGGAAACACCATATATTTT. Translated: CAWARDSGNTIYF.

This clone was seen a few times. DNA for the CDR3: TGTGCCAGCTCACAGGGGCGCGACAATCAGCCCCAGCATTTT. Translation gives CASSQGRDNQPQHF. V and J are TRBV18 and TRBJ1-5; perhaps TRBD1 as D (5 bases). The length of the CDR3 is 14 residues. Germline V gives CDR1 KGHSH, CDR2 LQKENI. Trimming left V 4 bases short and J 3 bases short, with 10 bases between.

This clone was detected only once. The chain recombines TRBV4-1 with TRBJ2-7; D is undetermined. The germline gives CDR1 MGHRA, CDR2 YSYEKL. CDR3 size: 14 residues. V was cut by 2 bases and J by 1 base, with 9 bases left in between. The CDR3 loop is CASSQLPDSYEQYF. DNA of the CDR3: TGCGCCAGCAGCCAACTACCTGATTCCTACGAGCAGTACTTC.

The chain joins TRBV1 to TRBJ1-6; the DNA was not used to check the table's D call, TRBD1. TRBV1 is a known pseudogene. CDR3 length equals 18 residues. The CDR3 DNA sequence: TGCACCAGCAGCCAAGATCCCCTTAACGACAGGGGATGTTCACCCCTCCACTTT. Translated, it gives CTSSQDPLNDRGCSPLHF.

The CDR3 sequence is CASRELTGGTNTGELFF. In nucleotides, the CDR3 is TGTGCCAGCAGGGAACTAACAGGGGGCACAAACACCGGGGAGCTGTTTTTT. The rearrangement joins TRBV14 to TRBJ2-2; 9 bases match TRBD1. The V segment lost 6 bases and the J segment 2 bases; nucleotides outside the gene matches: 10. The CDR3 runs to 17 residues. Germline-derived CDR1 and CDR2 are SGHDN and FVKESK.

The rearrangement joins TRBV4-3 to TRBJ2-3; 9 bases line up with TRBD1. The V gene end was trimmed by 4 bases and the J gene end by 3 bases; junction bases not matched to a gene: 8. The CDR3 length is 16 residues. Germline loops: CDR1 LGHNA, CDR2 YSLEER. CDR3 protein: CASSLHRDRVTDTQYF. CDR3 nucleotides: TGCGCCAGCAGCCTTCACCGGGACAGGGTAACAGATACGCAGTATTTT.

This clone was picked up one time. This chain joins TRBV6-5 and TRBJ1-4; D is undetermined. The germline gives CDR1 MNHEY, CDR2 SVGAGI. Trimming cost V 1 base and J 3 bases, with 9 bases left between them. The CDR3 sequence is 15 residues long. The CDR3 nucleotides are TGTGCCAGCAGTTACTACGAGGTTCCTAATGAAAAACTGTTTTTT. It translates to CASSYYEVPNEKLFF.

The rearrangement uses TRBV7-2 and TRBJ2-3; 8 bases are shared with TRBD2. There are 15 residues in the CDR3. Germline CDR1 reads SGHTA; CDR2 reads FQGNSA. Trimming cost V 1 base and J 5 bases; bases outside gene matches: 5. CDR3 coding DNA: TGTGCCAGCAGCTTAGGACTAGCGCTAGGAGATACGCAGTATTTT. Translated, it gives CASSLGLALGDTQYF.

A note on this clone: The same CDR3 can be traced to other DNA sequences in this sample. This chain links TRBV4-2 with TRBJ2-2; D is unclear. V was pared by 1 base and J by 2 bases, with 8 bases between. Germline V gene lookup returns CDR1 LGHNA and CDR2 YNFKEQ. The CDR3 extends over 15 amino acids. The CDR3 loop reads CASSQGAPNTGELFF. The CDR3 DNA reads as TGTGCCAGCAGCCAAGGAGCCCCCAACACCGGGGAGCTGTTTTTT.